These 21 T cell receptor beta chains came from one sample sequenced in a study of cytomegalovirus exposure and HLA in healthy donors. This PCR relied on a set of 60 Vbeta primers and 13 Jbeta primers. Here immunoSEQ multiplex PCR was the method, and the copy in TCRdb shows in-frame clones only, minus some. With over 100,000 clones in the sample, the ten largest clones hold around 6.5%. The sequenced material came from PBMCs. These receptors all come from a man aged 40-49 years in good health and CMV-seropositive.

V is TRBV19 and J is TRBJ2-1; D perhaps matches TRBD2 (5 bases). V lost 7 bases, J lost 2 bases, and 15 bases lay in between. Looked up from germline, CDR1 is LNHDA and CDR2 is SQIVND (reference sequence). The CDR3 totals 15 residues. In nucleotides, the CDR3 is TGTGCCAGTACTCCGTCGCGGACTCCCTACAATGAGCAGTTCTTC. Protein sequence: CASTPSRTPYNEQFF.

This rearrangement joins TRBV5-6 to TRBJ2-6; tentative D call: TRBD2 (5 bases). CDR1 is SGHDT, CDR2 YYEEEE, per germline. V was pared by 3 bases and J by 6 bases, with 13 bases between. The CDR3 is made up of 15 amino acids. CDR3 sequence: CASSYPGRLANVLTF. CDR3 in DNA: TGTGCCAGCAGCTACCCGGGAAGATTGGCCAACGTCCTGACTTTC.

The V gene is TRBV18, the J gene TRBJ2-1; D perhaps matches TRBD1 (5 bases). CDR1 is KGHSH, CDR2 LQKENI, per germline. This CDR3 is 14 amino acids long. V was cut by 1 base and J by 3 bases, with 7 bases left in between. The CDR3 reads CASSPQGIYNEQFF. CDR3 DNA: TGTGCCAGCTCACCACAGGGGATCTACAATGAGCAGTTCTTC.

CDR3 protein: CASSQELFQNTEAFF. The CDR3 DNA reads TGTGCCAGCAGCCAAGAGCTATTCCAGAACACTGAAGCTTTCTTT. The chain employs TRBV4-2 and TRBJ1-1; no firm D call. Germline V gives CDR1 LGHNA, CDR2 YNFKEQ. The CDR3 consists of 15 residues. Trimming left V 0 bases short and J 1 base short, with 9 bases between.

V is TRBV5-1 and J is TRBJ2-2; the match to TRBD2 covers 11 bases. The CDR3 has 18 residues. Germline lookup yields CDR1 SGHRS and CDR2 YFSETQ. With 1 base clipped from V and 0 bases from J, the junction kept 5 bases outside the gene matches. CDR3 amino acids: CASSLTSGSVANTGELFF. CDR3 nucleotides: TGCGCCAGCAGCTTGACTAGCGGGAGTGTCGCGAACACCGGGGAGCTGTTTTTT. The entire variable domain, with the rest obtained from reference TRBV5-1 and TRBJ2-2, is as follows: KAGVTQTPRYLIKTRGQQVTLSCSPISGHRSVSWYQQTPGQGLQFLFEYFSETQRNKGNFPGRFSGRQFSNSRSEMNVSTLELGDSALYLCASSLTSGSVANTGELFFGEGSRLTVL.

V and J are TRBV10-3 and TRBJ1-5, with D possibly being TRBD1 (5 bases). The germline V gene encodes CDR1 ENHRY and CDR2 SYGVKD. The length of the CDR3 is 14 residues. The V and J ends lost 5 bases and 0 bases respectively, with 8 bases between them. The CDR3 region has the DNA TGTGCCATCAGTTCACAGGATAGCAATCAGCCCCAGCATTTT. Its translation is CAISSQDSNQPQHF.

The chain links TRBV29-1 to TRBJ1-3; unclear D gene. The CDR3 has 15 residues. Per the germline V gene, CDR1 is SQVTM and CDR2 is ANQGSEA. Between the trimmed V and J ends, which lost 6 bases and 1 base, there was a span of 16 bases. The CDR3 sequence: CSVRIGLISGNTIYF. CDR3 sequence (DNA): TGCAGCGTCCGAATCGGACTGATTTCTGGAAACACCATATATTTT.

Concerning this clone: At the DNA level, this CDR3 is encoded by other sequences in the same sample as well. This rearrangement joins TRBV28 to TRBJ1-2; maybe TRBD1 (5 bases). Per the germline V gene, CDR1 is MDHEN and CDR2 is SYDVKM. CDR3 size: 12 residues. V was pared by 3 bases and J by 5 bases, with 7 bases between. The CDR3 loop is CASSLGGYGYTF. CDR3 sequence (DNA): TGTGCCAGCAGTTTGGGGGGGTATGGCTACACCTTC.

The gene calls are TRBV27 and TRBJ2-7; 8 bases are shared with TRBD1. The J segment lost 4 bases and the V segment lost 7 bases, leaving 9 bases of the junction unmatched. The CDR3 loop spans 14 amino acids. CDR1 and CDR2 (germline): MNHEY, SMNVEV (reference sequence). The CDR3 here is CASTPGGAGYEQYF. The DNA for the CDR3 is TGTGCCAGCACCCCAGGGGGCGCGGGGTACGAGCAGTACTTC.

V gene TRBV10-3 combines with J gene TRBJ2-1, with 11 bases fitting TRBD2. This CDR3 has 13 residues. V trimming: 6 bases; J trimming: 5 bases; junction bases outside the gene matches: 0. Germline CDR1 ENHRY, CDR2 SYGVKD. The CDR3 region has the DNA TGTGCCATCAGACTAGCGGGAGACAATGAGCAGTTCTTC. The encoded protein is CAIRLAGDNEQFF.

The genes are TRBV30 and TRBJ2-7, with D maybe TRBD1 (6 bases). With 3 bases removed from V and 3 bases from J, the gap between germline ends came to 15 bases. The germline gives CDR1 GTSNPN, CDR2 SVGIG (reference sequence). The CDR3 loop spans 14 amino acids. The CDR3 nucleotides are TGTGCCTGGAGGGGACACTCGAACGTCTACGAGCAGTACTTC. Its protein is CAWRGHSNVYEQYF. Combining the CDR3 with reference TRBV30 and TRBJ2-7 gives the whole variable domain SQTIHQWPATLVQPVGSPLSLECTVEGTSNPNLYWYRQAAGRGLQLLFYSVGIGQISSEVPQNLSASRPQDRQFILSSKKLLLSDSGFYLCAWRGHSNVYEQYFGPGTRLTVT.

The chain is built from TRBV11-3 and TRBJ2-1; 7 positions match TRBD2. Trimming took 4 bases from V and 6 from J; bases not matched to a gene: 9. Germline CDR1 and CDR2: SGHNT and YENEEA. The CDR3 runs to 15 residues. The CDR3 protein is CASSSQRGGGNEQFF. CDR3 coding DNA: TGTGCCAGCAGCTCGCAGCGGGGTGGGGGCAATGAGCAGTTCTTC.

In nucleotides, the CDR3 is TGCAGCGTTGATGGGACAGGGTTTGATACGCAGTATTTT. It encodes CSVDGTGFDTQYF. The rearrangement uses TRBV29-1 and TRBJ2-3, with 9 bases that match TRBD1. The CDR3 covers 13 residues. The V and J ends lost 3 bases and 6 bases, in that order; junction bases with no gene match: 4. Germline-derived CDR1 and CDR2 are SQVTM and ANQGSEA.

CDR3 in amino acids: CASSTLQGYEQYF. The CDR3 DNA follows: TGTGCCAGCAGCACCTTACAGGGCTACGAGCAGTACTTC. This chain uses TRBV7-9 with TRBJ2-7, with D possibly matching TRBD1 (6 bases). This CDR3 spans 13 amino acids. Germline CDR1 and CDR2: SEHNR and FQNEAQ (reference sequence). V shed 5 bases and J shed 3 bases, with 11 bases lying between them.

Of note for this clone: One end of the junction varies from germline; a read error may be responsible. The CDR3 reads CASSSGLADYNEQFF. The CDR3 DNA is TGTGCTAGCAGCAGCGGACTAGCAGACTACAATGAGCAGTTCTTC. The genes are TRBV7-7 and TRBJ2-1; 8 nucleotides line up with TRBD2. Looked up from germline, CDR1 is SSHAT and CDR2 is FNYEAQ (reference sequence). This CDR3 has 15 residues.

The chain uses TRBV7-6 and TRBJ1-2, with D perhaps TRBD1 (5 bases). The length of the CDR3 is 17 residues. Germline CDR1 SGHVS, CDR2 FNYEAQ. Trimming took off 0 bases at V and 1 base at J, with 15 bases between the two ends. CDR3 bases: TGTGCCAGCAGCTTAGCACCCCGCCAGGGTCGTAACTATGGCTACACCTTC. It encodes CASSLAPRQGRNYGYTF.

The V and J genes are TRBV29-1 and TRBJ1-2; the D gene is possibly TRBD1 (5 bases). Germline V CDR1 and CDR2: SQVTM, ANQGSEA. Trimming cost V 4 bases and J 9 bases, with 18 bases left between them. The CDR3 is made up of 13 amino acids. The CDR3 DNA sequence: TGCAGCGTTGCCCTGACGAGGGGAGGAAGCTACACCTTC. This sequence encodes CSVALTRGGSYTF.

V and J are TRBV7-6 and TRBJ2-3; the match to TRBD2 covers 7 bases. The CDR3 sequence is 16 residues long. Germline V gene data show CDR1 as SGHVS and CDR2 as FNYEAQ. Losses at the gene ends were 1 base for V and 2 bases for J; bases not matched to a gene: 6. In DNA, the CDR3 is TGTGCCAGCAGCTTAGGACAGCGGGGAACCACAGATACGCAGTATTTT. Translated, it gives CASSLGQRGTTDTQYF.

The rearrangement links TRBV6-1 to TRBJ1-1, with D hard to call. From germline, CDR1 is MNHNS and CDR2 SASEGT. V was trimmed by 3 bases and J by 12 bases, leaving 8 bases between them. The CDR3 runs to 10 residues. The CDR3 spells CASSEREPFF. In DNA form, the CDR3 reads TGTGCCAGCAGTGAGAGGGAACCTTTCTTT.

This chain's CDR3 is CSVRDSYSTDTQYF. CDR3 DNA: TGCAGCGTTAGGGACTCCTATAGCACAGATACGCAGTATTTT. This chain connects TRBV29-1 to TRBJ2-3, with a tentative D call TRBD2 (6 bases). Germline CDR1 reads SQVTM; CDR2 reads ANQGSEA. The CDR3 covers 14 residues. With 5 bases removed from V and 0 bases from J, the gap between germline ends came to 12 bases.

CDR3 protein: CASSDYSRGYEQYF. CDR3 DNA: TGTGCCAGCAGTGACTATTCTCGTGGATACGAGCAGTACTTC. V is TRBV28 and J is TRBJ2-7, with D perhaps TRBD2 (5 bases). V was pared by 5 bases and J by 4 bases, with 15 bases between. Germline V gene data show CDR1 as MDHEN and CDR2 as SYDVKM. This CDR3 has 14 amino acids.